This TCR beta chain is from a study of shared clonotypes between healthy human individuals. Note on this clone: Other DNA sequences within the sample encode an identical CDR3.

The V end lost 3 bases, the J end lost 0 bases, and 9 bases lay between the germline ends. Germline V lookup: CDR1 KGHSH, CDR2 LQKENI. The CDR3 runs to 14 residues. Only in-frame clones appear in the TCRdb table, and some are missing; sequencing was by immunoSEQ multiplex PCR. Among hundreds of thousands of clones, roughly 70% were seen once, and the ten largest hold about 1.8%. This sequence was found in a young woman in good health. This chain links TRBV18 with TRBJ2-7; D ambiguous. Sequenced: memory CD4+ T cells sorted from blood. The subset: CD45RA-negative fraction. CDR3 coding DNA: TGTGCCAGCTCACCTCAGGAGAGCTCCTACGAGCAGTACTTC. Translation: CASSPQESSYEQYF.